The 28 T cell receptor beta chains below were found in one sample sequenced in a study of T cell repertoires in aging, cancer and after chemotherapy. Amplification of TCR beta used genomic DNA extracted from peripheral blood. TRB rearrangements spanning V, D and J were amplified using mixed TRB-A/B primers. TCRdb recomputed calls from the multiplex PCR reads with MiXCR, one row per CDR3 protein. Of about 2,100 distinct CDR3 sequences listed, approximately 25% were seen once; the top ten hold around 10%. The sample comprised blood. Source of these receptors: a human donor with a solid tumor.

This clonotype was seen a handful of times. As DNA, the CDR3 is TGTGCCAGCAGTTACGGTAAGGGCAGGGACCGTCAGCCCCAGCATTTT. It is translated as CASSYGKGRDRQPQHF. The V gene is TRBV6-2 or TRBV6-3, the J gene TRBJ1-5, with a possible D match to TRBD1 (5 bases). Germline V gene lookup returns CDR1 MNHEY and CDR2 SVGEGT. V was clipped by 2 bases and J by 6 bases, with 17 bases between them. This CDR3 has 16 amino acids.

By sample fraction, this clonotype is medium-sized. The V call is TRBV7-2, the J call TRBJ2-1; D is undetermined. Germline CDR1 and CDR2: SGHTA and FQGNSA. The CDR3 extends over 14 amino acids. Between the trimmed V and J ends, which lost 5 bases and 4 bases, there was a span of 12 bases. CDR3 bases: TGTGCCAGCAGCCTTTCGGGCAGTTACAATGAGCAGTTCTTC. Protein: CASSLSGSYNEQFF.

The chain joins TRBV20-1 to TRBJ1-2; 7 bases are a match to TRBD1. Per the germline V gene, CDR1 is DFQATT and CDR2 is SNEGSKA (reference sequence). The V segment lost 5 bases and the J segment 4 bases; nucleotides outside the gene matches: 10. CDR3 length equals 14 residues. Here the CDR3 DNA reads TGCAGTGCTCTCAACCACGGGACAGCCTATGGCTACACCTTC. Translating it yields CSALNHGTAYGYTF.

This clonotype is judged large (0.1 to 1%). The chain is built from TRBV7-2 and TRBJ1-2; no clear D gene. This CDR3 has 13 amino acids. In germline, CDR1 is SGHTA, CDR2 FQGNSA. V was shortened by 1 base and J by 6 bases, with 9 bases between the two germline ends. The CDR3 region has the DNA TGTGCCAGCAGCTTAGAACCCAGTCATGGCTACACCTTC. Amino acids: CASSLEPSHGYTF.

In its sample, this clonotype was seen a few times. This chain uses TRBV11-1 with TRBJ2-1; perhaps D is TRBD1 or TRBD2 (7 bases each). Germline V CDR1 and CDR2: SGHAT, FQDESV (reference sequence). Trimming stripped 2 bases from V and 7 bases from J, with 15 bases between. The CDR3 length is 15 residues. The CDR3 reads CASSLMPGGGNEQFF. CDR3 sequence (DNA): TGTGCCAGCAGCTTAATGCCAGGGGGAGGGAATGAGCAGTTCTTC.

This clonotype was seen a handful of times. V gene TRBV7-3 combines with J gene TRBJ2-1; 9 positions agree with TRBD1. V shed 0 bases and J 9 bases; nucleotides not matched to a gene: 6. This CDR3 has 15 residues. Germline V gives CDR1 SGHTA, CDR2 FQGTGA. Here the CDR3 reads CASSLTGQGLTEQFF. Here the CDR3 DNA reads TGTGCCAGCAGCTTAACGGGACAGGGACTCACTGAGCAGTTCTTC.

This clonotype was observed a single time. V usage is TRBV28 and J usage is TRBJ1-1; D not certain. The CDR3 spans 12 residues. V was shortened by 5 bases and J by 8 bases, with 12 bases between the two germline ends. CDR1 and CDR2 (germline): MDHEN, SYDVKM. The CDR3 region is CASSQAGFEAFF. The CDR3 region has the DNA TGTGCCAGCAGTCAAGCGGGATTCGAAGCTTTCTTT.

The chain recombines TRBV24-1 with TRBJ2-5, with 12 bases aligning to TRBD2. Germline V gene sequence: CDR1 KGHDR, CDR2 SFDVKD. Trimming cost V 5 bases and J 2 bases; bases outside gene matches: 2. The CDR3 is 15 residues long. The CDR3 DNA follows: TGTGCCACCAGTGCAACTAGCGGGGGGCAAGAGACCCAGTACTTC. This encodes CATSATSGGQETQYF.

V usage is TRBV5-1 and J usage is TRBJ1-1; tentative D call: TRBD1 (5 bases). V was pared by 4 bases and J by 1 base, with 14 bases between. CDR3 length: 15 amino acids. In germline, CDR1 is SGHRS, CDR2 YFSETQ. DNA of the CDR3: TGCGCCAGCAGCCGCGATGAAGGGGCGAACACTGAAGCTTTCTTT. It yields the protein CASSRDEGANTEAFF. The complete variable domain, with remaining parts taken from reference TRBV5-1 and TRBJ1-1, reads KAGVTQTPRYLIKTRGQQVTLSCSPISGHRSVSWYQQTPGQGLQFLFEYFSETQRNKGNFPGRFSGRQFSNSRSEMNVSTLELGDSALYLCASSRDEGANTEAFFGQGTRLTVV.

This rearrangement joins TRBV18 to TRBJ1-1, with 8 bases matching TRBD1. Germline CDR1 reads KGHSH; CDR2 reads LQKENI. V gave up 4 bases and J gave up 7 bases; unmatched junction bases: 5. The CDR3 consists of 13 residues. The CDR3 spells CASSLGQELEAFF. CDR3 DNA: TGTGCCAGCTCACTGGGACAGGAGCTTGAAGCTTTCTTT.

There are a few counts of this clonotype. The J gene is TRBJ2-7, the V gene TRBV7-9, with D perhaps being TRBD1 or TRBD2 (5 bases each). Per the germline V gene, CDR1 is SEHNR and CDR2 is FQNEAQ (reference sequence). Trimming took 3 bases from V and 5 from J, leaving 17 bases between them. CDR3 size: 15 residues. CDR3 sequence: CASSFTWDGDDEQYF. The CDR3 DNA reads TGTGCCAGCAGCTTTACATGGGACGGGGACGACGAGCAGTACTTC.

There are a few counts of this clonotype. This chain links TRBV4-1 with TRBJ1-5; D is perhaps TRBD1 (6 bases). Germline-derived CDR1 and CDR2 are MGHRA and YSYEKL. This CDR3 has 14 residues. Trimming left V 3 bases short and J 0 bases short, with 6 bases between. The chain's CDR3 is CASSQGHSNQPQHF. The CDR3 DNA follows: TGCGCCAGCAGCCAGGGACATAGCAATCAGCCCCAGCATTTT.

This clonotype was counted between two and nine times. J is TRBJ2-3 and V is TRBV20-1, with 9 nucleotides matching TRBD2. The CDR3 is 17 amino acids. Germline V gene lookup returns CDR1 DFQATT and CDR2 SNEGSKA (reference sequence). J lost 7 bases, V lost 2 bases, and 16 bases had no gene match. The CDR3 region has the DNA TGCAGTGCTAGATCCCAGGGCGGCGGGGGGGCCGTCCATACGCAGTATTTT. Its protein product is CSARSQGGGGAVHTQYF.

The chain combines TRBV3-2 with TRBJ2-4. TRBV3-2 is marked as a pseudogene. CDR3 size: 18 residues. CDR3 loop: CASSQDLGQGLAKNIQYF. The CDR3 DNA sequence: TGTGCCAGCAGCCAAGATTTGGGCCAGGGGTTAGCCAAAAACATTCAGTACTTC.

The gene calls are TRBV6-5 and TRBJ2-2; D unclear. In germline, CDR1 is MNHEY, CDR2 SVGAGI. V lost 6 bases to trimming and J lost 7 bases, with 9 bases between them. This CDR3 contains 12 residues. CDR3 bases: TGTGCCAGCAGGCCTAATTACGGGGAGCTGTTTTTT. Translated: CASRPNYGELFF.

Relative to its sample, this clonotype is large. The chain uses TRBV7-9 and TRBJ1-1; D is ambiguous. V gave up 2 bases and J gave up 3 bases, with 7 bases separating them. The CDR3 runs 13 residues. CDR1 SEHNR and CDR2 FQNEAQ come from the germline V gene (reference sequence). For the CDR3, the DNA is TGTGCCAGCAGCTTACACGTGGACACTGAAGCTTTCTTT. Translating gives CASSLHVDTEAFF.

The rearrangement uses TRBV20-1 and TRBJ1-5; 9 bases map to TRBD1. Germline CDR1 reads DFQATT; CDR2 reads SNEGSKA (reference sequence). The CDR3 covers 19 residues. V shed 0 bases and J 2 bases; nucleotides not matched to a gene: 14. CDR3 sequence: CSARDPGGQGRGGNQPQHF. The DNA of the CDR3 is TGCAGTGCTAGAGACCCGGGGGGACAGGGACGTGGGGGCAATCAGCCCCAGCATTTT.

The CDR3 loop is CASSLLLRQGENEQFF. DNA for the CDR3: TGTGCCAGCAGCTTACTATTAAGGCAGGGAGAGAATGAGCAGTTCTTC. This chain connects TRBV5-6 to TRBJ2-1; perhaps D is TRBD1 or TRBD2 (5 bases each). The CDR3 has 16 amino acids. The V gene's germline CDR1 is SGHDT and CDR2 YYEEEE. The V and J ends lost 2 bases and 7 bases respectively, with 19 bases between them.

The chain has TRBV5-1 and TRBJ2-2; D call uncertain. Per the germline V gene, CDR1 is SGHRS and CDR2 is YFSETQ. The length of the CDR3 is 15 residues. V lost 7 bases and J 0 bases, leaving 13 bases between the germline ends. The CDR3 bases are TGCGCCAGCCTCCCCGAGTATTCGAACACCGGGGAGCTGTTTTTT. It translates to CASLPEYSNTGELFF.

As to this clonotype: This may be a read error: a much more frequent sequence differs by one nucleotide. The V call is TRBV7-6, the J call TRBJ1-6; D gene uncertain. V was clipped by 5 bases and J by 9 bases, with 14 bases between them. Germline assignment: CDR1 SGHVS and CDR2 FNYEAQ. The CDR3 is 14 amino acids. CDR3 residues: CASSRHPSGSPLHF. The CDR3 DNA is TGTGCCAGCAGCCGGCACCCTTCGGGTTCACCCCTCCACTTT.

The chain employs TRBV5-1 and TRBJ2-7; TRBD1 or TRBD2 may be the D gene (5 bases each). Germline CDR1 SGHRS, CDR2 YFSETQ. CDR3 length: 12 residues. V was pared by 4 bases and J by 11 bases, with 16 bases between. CDR3 sequence: CASSPGTRKKYF. The CDR3 nucleotides read TGCGCCAGCAGCCCGGGGACCCGTAAGAAGTACTTC.

This chain links TRBV20-1 with TRBJ2-5; a weak D match, TRBD1 (6 bases). CDR1 is DFQATT and CDR2 is SNEGSKA in the germline V gene (reference sequence). The CDR3 contains 13 residues. The V and J ends lost 6 bases and 3 bases respectively, with 14 bases between them. CDR3 loop: CSAVQGRKETQYF. The CDR3 bases are TGCAGTGCGGTACAGGGACGGAAAGAGACCCAGTACTTC.

The sample holds a few counts of this clonotype. The V and J genes are TRBV29-1 and TRBJ2-3; D gene unclear. CDR3 length: 17 amino acids. V gave up 5 bases and J gave up 4 bases, with 25 bases separating them. Germline V gives CDR1 SQVTM, CDR2 ANQGSEA. This chain's CDR3 is CSVRARSGRPGADTQYF. CDR3 bases: TGCAGCGTTCGCGCCCGTTCTGGACGGCCTGGGGCAGATACGCAGTATTTT.

The chain is built from TRBV6-2 or TRBV6-3 and TRBJ2-4; 8 bases agree with TRBD1. In germline, CDR1 is MNHEY, CDR2 SVGEGT. This CDR3 comprises 13 residues. The ends lost 6 bases at V and 9 bases at J; junction bases unmatched: 7. This CDR3 is CASRPQGAGIQYF. The CDR3 bases are TGTGCCAGCAGGCCGCAGGGGGCCGGCATTCAGTACTTC.

The sample holds a few counts of this clonotype. The CDR3 DNA follows: TGTGCCAGCAGTAGCCAGGGGGAAATCGGAACAGATACGCAGTATTTT. It specifies CASSSQGEIGTDTQYF. The rearrangement joins TRBV6-2 or TRBV6-3 to TRBJ2-3, with 7 bases lining up with TRBD1. The CDR3 spans 16 residues. Germline V gives CDR1 MNHEY, CDR2 SVGEGT. V shed 5 bases, J shed 3 bases, and the junction held 11 bases outside the gene matches.

This clonotype qualifies as medium-sized. The rearrangement joins TRBV6-1 to TRBJ1-6; 11 bases align to TRBD1. The V gene end was trimmed by 4 bases and the J gene end by 10 bases; junction bases not matched to a gene: 6. Germline lookup yields CDR1 MNHNS and CDR2 SASEGT. CDR3 length: 15 residues. Here the CDR3 reads CASSAGGTGGSPLHF. The CDR3 nucleotides read TGTGCCAGCAGTGCAGGCGGGACAGGGGGATCACCCCTCCACTTT.

This chain uses TRBV28 with TRBJ2-1; TRBD2 aligns across 9 bases. This CDR3 has 17 amino acids. The germline CDR1 and CDR2 sequences are MDHEN and SYDVKM. J gave up 5 bases and V 5 bases, and 13 bases lay outside the gene matches. In DNA, the CDR3 is TGTGCCAGCAGTCCCTACCATCGGGCTAGCGGGGACAATGAGCAGTTCTTC. Its protein is CASSPYHRASGDNEQFF.

In regard to this clonotype: Possible read error: a much larger clone is one base away. The chain joins TRBV7-2 to TRBJ2-7; 11 nucleotides line up with TRBD2. The length of the CDR3 is 14 residues. Germline V gene data show CDR1 as SGHTA and CDR2 as FQGNSA. CDR3 DNA: TGTGCCAGCAGCCGGACTAGCGGGCCCTACGAGCGGTACTTC. It translates to CASSRTSGPYERYF.